This passage covers 9 T cell receptor beta chains from one sample sequenced in a study of blood T cell repertoires in COVID-19. Repertoires were generated with immunoSEQ multiplex PCR, while TCRdb's copy carries only in-frame clones and drops some. The table shows roughly 150,000 clones, with roughly three quarters occurring only once. Sequences were obtained from PBMCs or T cells enriched from blood (not recorded which). The source of these receptors is a woman aged 45-59 years who had recovered from COVID-19.

J is TRBJ2-2 and V is TRBV11-2; 11 bases match TRBD1. The CDR3 sequence is 16 residues long. The V gene end was trimmed by 5 bases and the J gene end by 5 bases; junction bases not matched to a gene: 7. CDR1 SGHAT and CDR2 FQNNGV come from the germline V gene. This CDR3 reads CASSPRTGGETGELFF. In nucleotides, the CDR3 is TGTGCCAGCAGCCCTCGGACAGGGGGCGAAACCGGGGAGCTGTTTTTT.

This chain uses TRBV9 with TRBJ2-5, with 8 bases matching TRBD1. The CDR3 spans 16 residues. J lost 0 bases, V lost 3 bases, and 7 bases had no gene match. From germline, CDR1 is SGDLS and CDR2 YYNGEE. CDR3 region: CASSAGQASYQETQYF. The CDR3 nucleotides are TGTGCCAGCAGCGCGGGACAGGCCTCGTACCAAGAGACCCAGTACTTC.

The chain is built from TRBV7-9 and TRBJ1-1; no reliable D call. CDR1 is SEHNR and CDR2 is FQNEAQ in the germline V gene (reference sequence). The CDR3 is 13 amino acids. V gave up 5 bases and J gave up 2 bases, with 9 bases separating them. The CDR3 DNA sequence: TGTGCCAGCAGCGTCCCCTATAACACTGAAGCTTTCTTT. As protein: CASSVPYNTEAFF.

This clone was detected only once. The rearrangement links TRBV4-2 to TRBJ1-2; TRBD1 might be the D (5 bases). Trimming shortened V by 1 base and J by 4 bases, and 13 bases separated the two germline ends. The CDR3 runs 15 residues. In germline, CDR1 is LGHNA, CDR2 YNFKEQ. CDR3 sequence (DNA): TGTGCCAGCAGCCAAGGGAAGGGGCGAGGCTATGGCTACACCTTC. Its protein product is CASSQGKGRGYGYTF.

The V and J genes are TRBV19 and TRBJ1-1; 7 bases are a match to TRBD1. This CDR3 contains 15 residues. Per the germline V gene, CDR1 is LNHDA and CDR2 is SQIVND (reference sequence). V lost 6 bases, J lost 6 bases, and 13 bases stayed unmatched. DNA of the CDR3: TGTGCCAGTAGACGACCTGACAGGGTTCCGGCTGAAGCTTTCTTT. Translating it yields CASRRPDRVPAEAFF.

This clone was detected only once. The chain uses TRBV29-1 and TRBJ1-3; possible D gene TRBD1, 5 bases. CDR1 and CDR2 (germline): SQVTM, ANQGSEA. Trimming shortened V by 7 bases and J by 0 bases, and 7 bases separated the two germline ends. The CDR3 loop spans 12 amino acids. This chain's CDR3 is CSARDSGNTIYF. CDR3 DNA sequence: TGCAGCGCCAGGGACTCTGGAAACACCATATATTTT.

This clone was counted once. V and J are TRBV6-2 or TRBV6-3 and TRBJ2-3; possibly TRBD1 for D (6 bases). This CDR3 comprises 16 residues. The germline V and J ends were trimmed by 6 bases and 2 bases, with 18 bases remaining between them. The germline V gene encodes CDR1 MNHEY and CDR2 SVGEGT. DNA of the CDR3: TGTGCCAGCAGCACCGGGACAATTCTAAACACAGATACGCAGTATTTT. This sequence encodes CASSTGTILNTDTQYF.

The rearrangement joins TRBV25-1 to TRBJ1-3; TRBD1 matches 7 bases. Trimming at V came to 8 bases and at J to 4 bases, leaving 17 bases not matched to a gene. The CDR3 spans 17 residues. Germline V lookup: CDR1 MGHDK, CDR2 SYGVNS. CDR3 DNA sequence: TGTGCCAGCGAGGAGACAGGGCGGATTTCAACGGGAAACACCATATATTTT. This sequence encodes CASEETGRISTGNTIYF.

This rearrangement joins TRBV15 to TRBJ2-3, with D perhaps TRBD2 (6 bases). Trimming removed 1 base from V and 3 bases from J, with 14 bases in between. Germline V gene sequence: CDR1 LNHNV, CDR2 YYDKDF (reference sequence). This CDR3 spans 16 amino acids. The CDR3 reads CATSRGGTSETDTQYF. The CDR3 DNA reads TGTGCCACCAGCAGAGGGGGGACTTCAGAGACAGATACGCAGTATTTT.